This T cell receptor beta chain was profiled in a study of response to subunit inactivated influenza vaccine. Study-wide results and limits: The authors proposed limited new T cell recruitment per seasonal influenza vaccination.

Remarks on this clonotype: Its antigen is not identified.

Trimming cost V 4 bases and J 5 bases; bases outside gene matches: 10. This CDR3 is built from 15 residues. CDR1 is LNHNV and CDR2 is YYDKDF in the germline V gene (reference sequence). TCRdb recomputed calls from the RT-PCR reads with MiXCR, one row per CDR3 protein. The data show some 640,000 distinct CDR3 sequences, roughly 14% seen once. The chain links TRBV15 to TRBJ2-7; TRBD2 matches at 8 bases. The receptor's source is a man between 45 and 60 years old who received an inactivated influenza vaccine. This specimen was PBMCs from blood, taken roughly 2 weeks before vaccination. The CDR3 spells CATSNAPGGKDEQYF. The CDR3 nucleotides read TGTGCCACCAGCAACGCCCCGGGAGGGAAGGACGAGCAGTACTTC.